These 17 T cell receptor beta chains share one sample of origin, sequenced in a study of CD8 T cells in ankylosing spondylitis (dated by TCRdb to between 2016 and 2019). The library was made by 5' RACE. TCRdb shows the sequencer as Illumina HiSeq 2500. In TCRdb, the public reads were trimmed at Q25 with fastp and aligned with MiXCR, with productive beta chains retained. Rows merge per CDR3 protein into single entries with the most common DNA and genes. Recorded for this sample are some 270,000 distinct CDR3 sequences; 30% to 40% of them occurred a single time. The top ten clones comprise roughly 4.2% of the sample. Sequenced: blood, either unsorted or a sorted T cell fraction (not recorded which). All receptors derive from a male donor with ankylosing spondylitis or in good health (not recorded which).

This clonotype was observed a few times. The chain couples TRBV29-1 to TRBJ1-2, with TRBD1 matching 7 bases. The CDR3 consists of 12 residues. V lost 8 bases to trimming and J lost 2 bases; unmatched junction nucleotides: 5. In germline, CDR1 is SQVTM, CDR2 ANQGSEA. The CDR3 DNA is TGCAGCATTCTACAGGGGAACTATGGCTACACCTTC. Protein sequence: CSILQGNYGYTF.

This chain uses TRBV3-1 with TRBJ2-1; D is undetermined. V lost 1 base and J 0 bases, leaving 7 bases between the germline ends. Germline V lookup: CDR1 LGHDT, CDR2 YNNKEL (reference sequence). CDR3 length: 15 residues. For the CDR3, the DNA is TGTGCCAGCAGCCAAGTACTGCTCTCCTACAATGAGCAGTTCTTC. Translated, it gives CASSQVLLSYNEQFF.

This sequence joins TRBV12-3 or TRBV12-4 and TRBJ2-5; 7 bases are shared with TRBD1. The J segment lost 6 bases and the V segment lost 3 bases, leaving 7 bases of the junction unmatched. This CDR3 has 14 amino acids. CDR3 in amino acids: CASSFKGAGQTQYF. The CDR3, as DNA: TGTGCCAGCAGTTTTAAGGGGGCTGGACAGACCCAGTACTTC.

This clonotype was seen a handful of times. The rearrangement uses TRBV27 and TRBJ1-1, with a possible D match to TRBD1 (5 bases). Trimming left V 6 bases short and J 0 bases short, with 23 bases between. The CDR3 is 18 residues long. Germline values: CDR1 MNHEY, CDR2 SMNVEV (reference sequence). This CDR3 reads CASSSYTGQTAMNTEAFF. Written as DNA, the CDR3 is TGTGCCAGCAGCTCATACACGGGGCAGACAGCGATGAACACTGAAGCTTTCTTT.

The chain is built from TRBV11-2 and TRBJ2-1; D possibly corresponds to TRBD2 (5 bases). CDR1 SGHAT and CDR2 FQNNGV come from the germline V gene. The CDR3 sequence is 15 residues long. The ends were cut back, 3 bases at V and 2 bases at J, with 11 bases in the middle. The CDR3 loop reads CASSFALVTYNEQFF. Here the CDR3 DNA reads TGTGCCAGCAGCTTCGCACTAGTTACCTACAATGAGCAGTTCTTC.

This clonotype was seen a handful of times. V gene TRBV20-1 combines with J gene TRBJ1-5; D unresolved. The V and J ends lost 0 bases and 4 bases respectively, with 13 bases between them. The germline V gene has CDR1 DFQATT and CDR2 SNEGSKA (reference sequence). CDR3 size: 15 residues. CDR3 region: CSARDFGRLNQPQHF. In nucleotides, the CDR3 is TGCAGTGCTAGAGATTTTGGCAGACTAAATCAGCCCCAGCATTTT.

This clonotype has only a few counts. This chain links TRBV5-1 with TRBJ2-1; D ambiguous. The CDR3 spans 14 residues. The V and J ends lost 6 bases and 1 base respectively, with 11 bases between them. The germline V gene encodes CDR1 SGHRS and CDR2 YFSETQ. The CDR3 loop reads CASTQMGSYNEQFF. The CDR3 nucleotides are TGCGCCAGCACCCAAATGGGTTCCTACAATGAGCAGTTCTTC.

This chain links TRBV7-8 with TRBJ1-2; 11 positions agree with TRBD1. The CDR3 has 14 residues. Trimming cost V 2 bases and J 14 bases; bases outside gene matches: 10. The germline CDR1 and CDR2 sequences are SGHVS and FQNEAQ. CDR3 loop: CASSLPGTGGVWTF. In DNA form, the CDR3 reads TGTGCCAGCAGCTTACCCGGGACAGGGGGTGTATGGACCTTC.

This clonotype has just a few counts. The chain couples TRBV20-1 to TRBJ1-1; D gene unclear. There are 14 residues in the CDR3. V was trimmed by 5 bases and J by 0 bases, leaving 13 bases between them. The germline CDR1 and CDR2 sequences are DFQATT and SNEGSKA (reference sequence). Written as DNA, the CDR3 is TGCAGTGCTCTACTATCACCCTTGAACACTGAAGCTTTCTTT. The encoded protein is CSALLSPLNTEAFF.

The CDR3 coding sequence is TGCGCCAGCAGACAAATCCCAGGTATGAACACTGAAGCTTTCTTT. This gives the protein CASRQIPGMNTEAFF. The chain joins TRBV5-1 to TRBJ1-1; the D is unclear. Germline CDR1 reads SGHRS; CDR2 reads YFSETQ. With 5 bases removed from V and 0 bases from J, the gap between germline ends came to 14 bases. The CDR3 is 15 residues long.

The chain combines TRBV12-3 or TRBV12-4 with TRBJ1-2, with no clear D. The CDR3 loop spans 12 amino acids. V was shortened by 1 base and J by 7 bases, with 7 bases between the two germline ends. CDR3 in amino acids: CASSLGVGGYTF. Here the CDR3 DNA reads TGTGCCAGCAGTTTAGGGGTGGGTGGCTACACCTTC.

In its sample, this clonotype was seen a few times. J is TRBJ1-4 and V is TRBV20-1; D gene ambiguous. The length of the CDR3 is 17 residues. Trimming stripped 0 bases from V and 4 bases from J, with 18 bases between. Germline-derived CDR1 and CDR2 are DFQATT and SNEGSKA (reference sequence). The CDR3 sequence is CSARDPEYVDLNEKLFF. DNA for the CDR3: TGCAGTGCTAGAGATCCCGAGTATGTTGACCTTAATGAAAAACTGTTTTTT.

The chain joins TRBV20-1 to TRBJ2-7; D ambiguous. The V end lost 3 bases, the J end lost 3 bases, and 6 bases lay between the germline ends. The CDR3 has 11 amino acids. Germline V lookup: CDR1 DFQATT, CDR2 SNEGSKA (reference sequence). CDR3: CSASTGYEQYF. Here the CDR3 DNA reads TGCAGTGCTAGTACGGGCTACGAGCAGTACTTC.

CDR3 in amino acids: CSAERDEQYF. CDR3 bases: TGCAGTGCCGAACGGGACGAGCAGTACTTC. V is TRBV20-1 and J is TRBJ2-7; D not resolved. There are 10 residues in the CDR3. V shed 6 bases and J shed 5 bases, with 8 bases lying between them. Looked up from germline, CDR1 is DFQATT and CDR2 is SNEGSKA (reference sequence).

The genes are TRBV5-1 and TRBJ2-5; maybe TRBD2 (5 bases). There are 16 residues in the CDR3. With 2 bases removed from V and 5 bases from J, the gap between germline ends came to 19 bases. CDR1 is SGHRS and CDR2 is YFSETQ in the germline V gene. In nucleotides, the CDR3 is TGCGCCAGCAGCTTCTCCTCGGGGTCCCGGGCGGAGACCCAGTACTTC. Amino acid sequence: CASSFSSGSRAETQYF.

This clonotype was seen only once. This chain connects TRBV15 to TRBJ2-7; tentatively, D is TRBD1 (5 bases). V was trimmed by 0 bases and J by 4 bases, leaving 10 bases between them. The germline gives CDR1 LNHNV, CDR2 YYDKDF (reference sequence). The CDR3 covers 14 residues. This chain's CDR3 is CATSREARAYEQYF. CDR3 coding DNA: TGTGCCACCAGCAGAGAGGCCAGGGCTTACGAGCAGTACTTC.

The genes are TRBV5-1 and TRBJ1-2; 8 bases match TRBD1. CDR3 length: 15 amino acids. Germline CDR1 and CDR2: SGHRS and YFSETQ. V trimming: 4 bases; J trimming: 5 bases; junction bases outside the gene matches: 10. The CDR3 protein is CASSPAGTGIYGYTF. CDR3 nucleotide sequence: TGCGCCAGCAGCCCTGCCGGGACAGGTATATATGGCTACACCTTC. Full variable domain (outside the CDR3, taken from reference TRBV5-1 and TRBJ1-2): KAGVTQTPRYLIKTRGQQVTLSCSPISGHRSVSWYQQTPGQGLQFLFEYFSETQRNKGNFPGRFSGRQFSNSRSEMNVSTLELGDSALYLCASSPAGTGIYGYTFGSGTRLTVV.